This T cell receptor beta chain was identified in a study of shared clonotypes between healthy human individuals. CDR3 size: 14 residues. Trimming removed 5 bases from V and 6 bases from J, with 16 bases in between. Per germline, CDR1 SGHTA and CDR2 FQGTGA. Sequencing was performed with immunoSEQ multiplex PCR; in TCRdb, only in-frame clones are kept and a portion is missing. The sample shows 2 million to 3 million clones, 93% of them seen only once. The sample was naive CD4+ T cells from PBMCs. Noted subset: CD45RA+ positively selected. The chain couples TRBV7-3 to TRBJ1-2, with D unclear. The sequence derives from a man between 18 and 29 years old in good health. Some clones in this sample may be carry-over from other donors' samples. CDR3 nucleotides: TGTGCCAGCAGCCCCAGTATTTTCTCGGATGGCTACACCTTC. It codes for CASSPSIFSDGYTF. The variable domain in full, with the rest retrieved from reference TRBV7-3 and TRBJ1-2, is GAGVSQTPSNKVTEKGKYVELRCDPISGHTALYWYRQSLGQGPEFLIYFQGTGAADDSGLPNDRFFAVRPEGSVSTLKIQRTERGDSAVYLCASSPSIFSDGYTFGSGTRLTVV.